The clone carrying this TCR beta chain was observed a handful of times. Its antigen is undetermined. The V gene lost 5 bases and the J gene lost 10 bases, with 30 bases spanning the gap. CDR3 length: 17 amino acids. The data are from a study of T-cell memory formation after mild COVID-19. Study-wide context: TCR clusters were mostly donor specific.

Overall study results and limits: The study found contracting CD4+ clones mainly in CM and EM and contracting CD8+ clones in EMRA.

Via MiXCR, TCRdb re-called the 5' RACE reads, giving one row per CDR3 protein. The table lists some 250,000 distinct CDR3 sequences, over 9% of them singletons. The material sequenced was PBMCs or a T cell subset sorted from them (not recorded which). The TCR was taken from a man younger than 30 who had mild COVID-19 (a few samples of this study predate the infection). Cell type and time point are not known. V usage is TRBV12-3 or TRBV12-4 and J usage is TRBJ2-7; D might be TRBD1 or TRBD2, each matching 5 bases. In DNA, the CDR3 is TGTGCCAGCAGTGCGGCCCGGGACGTCAAAAGAGGCGCGGAACAGTACTTC. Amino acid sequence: CASSAARDVKRGAEQYF.